The 2 T cell receptor beta chains presented below share a single source sample, sequenced in a study of blood T cell repertoires in COVID-19. Profiling relied on immunoSEQ multiplex PCR, and the TCRdb table lists in-frame clones only, not all of them. The repertoire holds 60,000 to 75,000 clones, with approximately 85% as singletons. Sequencing used peripheral blood. These receptors came from a human donor in a cohort sampled during active COVID-19.

The V call is TRBV7-9, the J call TRBJ2-5; a possible D gene is TRBD1 (6 bases). The CDR3 length is 16 residues. Trimming left V 6 bases short and J 1 base short, with 18 bases between. CDR1 is SEHNR and CDR2 is FQNEAQ in the germline V gene (reference sequence). CDR3 in DNA: TGTGCCAGCAGTTATCCAGGGGTGGGGACCCAAGAGACCCAGTACTTC. This gives the protein CASSYPGVGTQETQYF.

The V call is TRBV19, the J call TRBJ2-4, with a tentative D call TRBD1 (5 bases). Germline lookup yields CDR1 LNHDA and CDR2 SQIVND (reference sequence). V shed 3 bases and J shed 3 bases, with 18 bases lying between them. The CDR3 sequence is 17 residues long. The CDR3 sequence: CASSILSKGWGKNIQYF. CDR3 bases: TGTGCCAGTAGTATCTTATCGAAGGGGTGGGGCAAAAACATTCAGTACTTC.